This is a list of T cell receptor beta chains from one sample in a study of T cells after yellow fever vaccination. From the 5' RACE reads, TCRdb called clonotypes with MiXCR, one entry per CDR3 protein. The table has some 350,000 distinct CDR3 sequences, roughly 4.3% seen once; the top ten hold 24%. The source material was PBMCs, sampled 5 days after the yellow fever booster vaccination. These TCRs come from a man between 18 and 35 years old who received the YFV17D yellow fever vaccine. Both conserved end residues are part of each CDR3. Each record gives: V gene, CDR3 length, clone size, J gene, D gene, CDR3 protein, CDR3 DNA. A D gene is named only where the DNA matches it firmly. Part of the rows lack a size; the others show once, few, many or a class for expanded clones.

>TRBV20-1|16|many|TRBJ2-3|TRBD2
CSARARGGVRTDTQYF
TGCAGTGCTAGAGCCCGGGGGGGAGTTAGGACAGATACGCAGTATTTT
>TRBV5-6|17|many|TRBJ2-3|TRBD1
CASSPDRGSFYTDTQYF
TGTGCCAGCAGCCCGGACAGGGGGAGCTTTTACACAGATACGCAGTATTTT
>TRBV7-8|11|NA|TRBJ2-3|NA
CASSFDDTQYF
TGTGCCAGCAGCTTCGATGATACGCAGTATTTT
>TRBV5-6|18|NA|TRBJ1-1|TRBD1
CASSYPSIRQGVKTEAFF
TGTGCCAGCAGCTACCCCAGTATTCGACAGGGTGTAAAAACTGAAGCTTTCTTT
>TRBV7-2|16|NA|TRBJ2-7|TRBD2
CASSLPLAGGRYEQYF
TGTGCCAGCAGCTTACCACTAGCGGGGGGCAGGTACGAGCAGTACTTC
>TRBV7-9|15|many|TRBJ1-5|NA
CASSLGDISNQPQHF
TGTGCCAGCAGCCTAGGGGACATTAGCAATCAGCCCCAGCATTTT
>TRBV5-6|14|few|TRBJ1-6|NA
CASSLTGGYSPLHF
TGTGCCAGCAGCTTGACCGGCGGTTATTCACCCCTCCACTTT
>TRBV5-1|14|few|TRBJ2-4|TRBD1
CASSLTGTENIQYF
TGCGCCAGCAGCCTGACCGGGACAGAAAACATTCAGTACTTC
>TRBV10-3|17|NA|TRBJ2-3|TRBD2
CAIRGTSGGPGTDTQYF
TGTGCCATCAGGGGGACTAGCGGGGGGCCTGGCACAGATACGCAGTATTTT
>TRBV5-1|14|many|TRBJ2-5|TRBD1
CASSLEGARETQYF
TGCGCCAGCAGCTTAGAGGGGGCGCGGGAGACCCAGTACTTC
>TRBV9|16|NA|TRBJ2-1|TRBD2
CASSARGTTAYNEQFF
TGTGCCAGCAGCGCCCGGGGGACTACCGCCTACAATGAGCAGTTCTTC
>TRBV4-1|16|NA|TRBJ2-1|NA
CASGYRDTLVGYEQFF
TGCGCCAGCGGCTACCGGGACACCCTGGTGGGCTATGAGCAGTTCTTC
>TRBV6-5|15|many|TRBJ1-1|NA
CASSWTTFLNTEAFF
TGTGCCAGCAGTTGGACCACCTTCCTAAACACTGAAGCTTTCTTT
>TRBV7-6|16|few|TRBJ2-2|TRBD1
CASSPGDRVGAGELFF
TGTGCCAGCAGCCCAGGGGACAGGGTAGGAGCCGGGGAGCTGTTTTTT